Listed here is a single T cell receptor (beta chain). This sample was taken from a study of technical replicates of blood from a handful of donors. Data came from immunoSEQ multiplex PCR; TCRdb stores just in-frame clones and leaves some out. This sample has around 57,000 clones, with around 94% found just once. Germline CDR1 and CDR2: MNHEY and SVGAGI. Trimming took 4 bases from V and 4 from J; bases not matched to a gene: 11. The CDR3 extends over 16 amino acids. The J gene is TRBJ2-7, the V gene TRBV6-5; 9 bases are a match to TRBD1. The sequencing input was T cells isolated from PBMCs. The sequence derives from a human donor in good health. CDR3 nucleotides: TGTGCCAGCAGTTTAGAACCGGGACAGGGATTATACGAGCAGTACTTC. Protein product: CASSLEPGQGLYEQYF.